The subject of this entry is one TCR beta chain. What it binds is not known. This sample was included in a study of cytomegalovirus exposure and HLA in healthy donors. Overall study context: The 550 to 800 first-cohort repertoires and the 130 or so validation repertoires shared the same platform, a later analysis reported.

Study-level findings and limits: While the bulk of TCR sequences proved rare, some public TCRs turned up in many donors.

The method was immunoSEQ multiplex PCR; TCRdb's version includes in-frame clones alone and lacks a portion of them. Of fewer than 200,000 clones in the sample, about 90% were seen once. Germline V lookup: CDR1 SEHNR, CDR2 FQNEAQ (reference sequence). The V and J ends lost 5 bases and 6 bases, in that order; junction bases with no gene match: 7. This CDR3 region has 15 residues. The sample consisted of PBMCs. This clonotype originated in a man younger than 35 in good health and CMV-seropositive. This sequence joins TRBV7-9 and TRBJ2-7; 13 bases match TRBD2. The CDR3 loop is CASSRGTSGNGEQYF. CDR3 bases: TGTGCCAGCAGCCGCGGGACTAGCGGGAACGGCGAGCAGTACTTC. The full variable domain, rest sourced from reference TRBV7-9 and TRBJ2-7, is DTGVSQNPRHKITKRGQNVTFRCDPISEHNRLYWYRQTLGQGPEFLTYFQNEAQLEKSRLLSDRFSAERPKGSFSTLEIQRTEQGDSAMYLCASSRGTSGNGEQYFGPGTRLTVT.